This paragraph reports one T cell receptor (beta chain). The data are from a study of blood T cell repertoires in COVID-19. V shed 1 base and J 2 bases; nucleotides not matched to a gene: 6. Germline V gives CDR1 SGHRS, CDR2 YFSETQ. The CDR3 is 18 amino acids. Assay used: immunoSEQ multiplex PCR; TCRdb lists only in-frame clones, some missing. The repertoire consists of a few hundred thousand clones, with 70% to 90% occurring once and the leading ten covering 6.6%. Material: PBMCs or T cells enriched from blood (not recorded which). The TCR was taken from a woman aged 45-65 years who had been exposed to COVID-19. J is TRBJ2-3 and V is TRBV5-1; TRBD2 matches at 14 bases. For the CDR3, the DNA is TGCGCCAGCAGCTTGATGGGACTAGCGGGGGTCAACACAGATACGCAGTATTTT. Translation: CASSLMGLAGVNTDTQYF.